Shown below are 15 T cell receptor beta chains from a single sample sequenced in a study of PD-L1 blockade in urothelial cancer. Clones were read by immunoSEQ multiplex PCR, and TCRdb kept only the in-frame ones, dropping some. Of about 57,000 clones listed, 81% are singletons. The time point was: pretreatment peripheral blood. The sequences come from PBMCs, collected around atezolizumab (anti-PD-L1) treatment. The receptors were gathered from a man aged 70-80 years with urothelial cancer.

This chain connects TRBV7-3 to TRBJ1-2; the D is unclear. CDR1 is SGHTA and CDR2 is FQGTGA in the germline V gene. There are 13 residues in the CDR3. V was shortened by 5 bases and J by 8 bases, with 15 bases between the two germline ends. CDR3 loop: CASSADGVGGYTF. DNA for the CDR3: TGTGCCAGCAGCGCAGACGGGGTGGGGGGCTACACCTTC.

CDR3 residues: CASSRPGQDYGQPQHF. The CDR3, as DNA: TGTGCCAGTAGTAGGCCGGGACAGGATTACGGTCAGCCCCAGCATTTT. The chain couples TRBV19 to TRBJ1-5; 8 nucleotides align to TRBD1. V dropped 4 bases and J dropped 6; count of bases not matched to a gene: 11. This CDR3 is 16 amino acids long. Germline-derived CDR1 and CDR2 are LNHDA and SQIVND (reference sequence).

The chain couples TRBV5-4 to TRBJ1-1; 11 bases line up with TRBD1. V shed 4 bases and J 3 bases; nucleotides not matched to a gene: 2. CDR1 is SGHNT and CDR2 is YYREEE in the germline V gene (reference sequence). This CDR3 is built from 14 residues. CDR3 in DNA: TGTGCCAGCAGCAAGGGACAGGGGGACACTGAAGCTTTCTTT. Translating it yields CASSKGQGDTEAFF.

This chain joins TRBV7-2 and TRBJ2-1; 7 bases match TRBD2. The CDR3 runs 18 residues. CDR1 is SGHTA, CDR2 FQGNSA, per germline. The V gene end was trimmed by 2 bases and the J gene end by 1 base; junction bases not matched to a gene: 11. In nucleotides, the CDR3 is TGTGCCAGCAGCTTATATGGTGTGGGCGGGGGATCCTACAATGAGCAGTTCTTC. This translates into CASSLYGVGGGSYNEQFF.

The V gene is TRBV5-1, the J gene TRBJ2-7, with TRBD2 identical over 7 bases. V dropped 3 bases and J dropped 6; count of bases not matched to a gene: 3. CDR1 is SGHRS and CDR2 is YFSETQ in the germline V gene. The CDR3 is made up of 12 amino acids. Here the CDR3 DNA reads TGCGCCAGCAGCTCGGTAGCGGGCGAGCAGTACTTC. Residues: CASSSVAGEQYF. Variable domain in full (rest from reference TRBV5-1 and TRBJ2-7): KAGVTQTPRYLIKTRGQQVTLSCSPISGHRSVSWYQQTPGQGLQFLFEYFSETQRNKGNFPGRFSGRQFSNSRSEMNVSTLELGDSALYLCASSSVAGEQYFGPGTRLTVT.

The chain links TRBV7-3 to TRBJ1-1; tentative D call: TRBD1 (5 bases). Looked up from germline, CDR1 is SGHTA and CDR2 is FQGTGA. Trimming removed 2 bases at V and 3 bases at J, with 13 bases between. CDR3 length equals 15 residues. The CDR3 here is CASSLGADTDTEAFF. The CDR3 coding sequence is TGTGCCAGCAGCTTAGGGGCCGATACCGACACTGAAGCTTTCTTT. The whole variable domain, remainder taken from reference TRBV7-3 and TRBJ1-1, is GAGVSQTPSNKVTEKGKYVELRCDPISGHTALYWYRQSLGQGPEFLIYFQGTGAADDSGLPNDRFFAVRPEGSVSTLKIQRTERGDSAVYLCASSLGADTDTEAFFGQGTRLTVV.

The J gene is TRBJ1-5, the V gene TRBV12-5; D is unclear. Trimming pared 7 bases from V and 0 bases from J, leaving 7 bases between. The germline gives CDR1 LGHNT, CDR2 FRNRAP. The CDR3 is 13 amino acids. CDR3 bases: TGTGCTAGTGACCGAGATAGCAATCAGCCCCAGCATTTT. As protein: CASDRDSNQPQHF.

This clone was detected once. CDR3 nucleotide sequence: TGTGCCAGTAGTACAAATGACAGGGTTTTCACTGAAGCTTTCTTT. Encoded protein: CASSTNDRVFTEAFF. This chain uses TRBV19 with TRBJ1-1; 7 positions match TRBD1. The length of the CDR3 is 15 residues. Germline CDR1 and CDR2: LNHDA and SQIVND (reference sequence). Germline trimming cut 4 bases from V and 4 bases from J; bases unmatched to any gene: 9.

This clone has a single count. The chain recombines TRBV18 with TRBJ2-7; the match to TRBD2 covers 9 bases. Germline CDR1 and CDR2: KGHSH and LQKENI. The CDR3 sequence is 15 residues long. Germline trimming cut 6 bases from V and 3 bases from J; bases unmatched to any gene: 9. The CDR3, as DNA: TGTGCCAGCTCCGGGGGGGGTAGCGGGAGCTACGAGCAGTACTTC. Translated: CASSGGGSGSYEQYF.

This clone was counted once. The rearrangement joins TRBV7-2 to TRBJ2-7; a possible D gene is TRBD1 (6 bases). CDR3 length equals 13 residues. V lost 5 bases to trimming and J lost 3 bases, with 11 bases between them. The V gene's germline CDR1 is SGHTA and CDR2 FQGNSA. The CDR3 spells CASSTTGLYEQYF. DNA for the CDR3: TGTGCCAGCAGCACCACAGGGCTCTACGAGCAGTACTTC.

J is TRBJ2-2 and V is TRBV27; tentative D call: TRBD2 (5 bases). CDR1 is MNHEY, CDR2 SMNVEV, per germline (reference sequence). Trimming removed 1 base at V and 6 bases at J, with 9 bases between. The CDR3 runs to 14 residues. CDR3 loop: CASSLFSGAGELFF. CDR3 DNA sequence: TGTGCCAGCAGTTTATTTTCCGGGGCCGGGGAGCTGTTTTTT.

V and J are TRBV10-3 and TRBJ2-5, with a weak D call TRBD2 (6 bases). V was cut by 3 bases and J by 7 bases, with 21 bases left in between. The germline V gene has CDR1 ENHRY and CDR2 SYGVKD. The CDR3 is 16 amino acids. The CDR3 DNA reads TGTGCCATCAGTGACCAACGTCAGGGACTCGTTGCGACCCAGTACTTC. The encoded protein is CAISDQRQGLVATQYF.

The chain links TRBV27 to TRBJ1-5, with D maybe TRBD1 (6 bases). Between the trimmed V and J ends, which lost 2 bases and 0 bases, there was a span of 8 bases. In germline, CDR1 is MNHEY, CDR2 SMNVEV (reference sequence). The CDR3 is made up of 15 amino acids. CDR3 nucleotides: TGTGCCAGCAGTTTAGCAGGGGATAGCAATCAGCCCCAGCATTTT. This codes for CASSLAGDSNQPQHF.

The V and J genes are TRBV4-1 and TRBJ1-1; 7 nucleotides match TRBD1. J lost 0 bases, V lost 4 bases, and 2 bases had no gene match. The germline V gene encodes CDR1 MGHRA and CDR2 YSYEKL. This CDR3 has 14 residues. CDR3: CASSRDRVNTEAFF. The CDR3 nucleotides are TGCGCCAGCAGCCGAGACAGGGTGAACACTGAAGCTTTCTTT.

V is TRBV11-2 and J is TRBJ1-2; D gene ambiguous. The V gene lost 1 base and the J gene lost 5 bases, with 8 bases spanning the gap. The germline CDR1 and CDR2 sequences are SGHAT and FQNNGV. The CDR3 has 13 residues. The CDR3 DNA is TGTGCCAGCAGCTTAGGGCCCAAATATGGCTACACCTTC. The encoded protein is CASSLGPKYGYTF.